The next 5 T cell receptor beta chains were all read from a single sample in a study of cytomegalovirus exposure and HLA in healthy donors. A multiplex PCR was run with 60 Vbeta primers and 13 Jbeta primers. Sequenced by immunoSEQ multiplex PCR; TCRdb stores in-frame clones only, minus some. The sample lists roughly 130,000 clones, about three quarters seen once, with approximately 2.6% in the top ten. The sample comprised PBMCs. The origin of the receptors is a human donor in good health.

With regard to this clone: The same CDR3 arises from other DNA sequences in this sample as well. The chain uses TRBV28 and TRBJ2-7, with 12 nucleotides matching TRBD1. V dropped 3 bases and J dropped 7; count of bases not matched to a gene: 25. In germline, CDR1 is MDHEN, CDR2 SYDVKM. This CDR3 has 21 amino acids. This CDR3 is CASSFSVLRGTGGFRGREQYF. In nucleotides, the CDR3 is TGTGCCAGCAGTTTTTCGGTTTTGCGTGGGACAGGGGGCTTCCGAGGGAGGGAGCAGTACTTC. Using reference TRBV28 and TRBJ2-7 for the parts outside the CDR3, the full variable domain is DVKVTQSSRYLVKRTGEKVFLECVQDMDHENMFWYRQDPGLGLRLIYFSYDVKMKEKGDIPEGYSVSREKKERFSLILESASTNQTSMYLCASSFSVLRGTGGFRGREQYFGPGTRLTVT.

The chain recombines TRBV5-1 with TRBJ2-2; a weak D match, TRBD2 (6 bases). V was clipped by 1 base and J by 4 bases, with 14 bases between them. The CDR3 loop spans 16 amino acids. CDR1 SGHRS and CDR2 YFSETQ come from the germline V gene. The CDR3 DNA sequence: TGCGCCAGCAGCTTGTGGGGCGGGATGAGCACCGGGGAGCTGTTTTTT. It encodes CASSLWGGMSTGELFF.

The V gene is TRBV7-2, the J gene TRBJ1-2; D not certain. V was clipped by 1 base and J by 2 bases, with 8 bases between them. The CDR3 sequence is 14 residues long. Germline loops: CDR1 SGHTA, CDR2 FQGNSA. DNA for the CDR3: TGTGCCAGCAGCTTAGTCGTGCAGAACTATGGCTACACCTTC. Amino acid sequence: CASSLVVQNYGYTF.

CDR3 bases: TGTGCCAGCAGCTTACACGGGAACACCGGGGAGCTGTTTTTT. It codes for CASSLHGNTGELFF. J is TRBJ2-2 and V is TRBV7-2; D remains unclear. Germline V CDR1 and CDR2: SGHTA, FQGNSA. The CDR3 has 14 amino acids. Trimming cost V 2 bases and J 1 base, with 5 bases left between them.

The chain combines TRBV5-4 with TRBJ1-5, with a possible D match to TRBD1 (5 bases). The germline V and J ends were trimmed by 0 bases and 4 bases, with 14 bases remaining between them. Germline values: CDR1 SGHNT, CDR2 YYREEE (reference sequence). CDR3 length: 16 amino acids. CDR3 bases: TGTGCCAGCAGCTTGGGGGGTGCGGGGGGAAATCAGCCCCAGCATTTT. Protein sequence: CASSLGGAGGNQPQHF.